The 20 T cell receptor beta chains listed next were all sequenced from one sample in a study of tumor-infiltrating lymphocytes in primary liver carcinoma (TCRdb year 2017). TCRdb shows the sequencer as Illumina HiSeq 2500. A constant-region primer and ProtoScript II reverse transcriptase were used to reverse-transcribe TCRbeta-specific cDNA from about 500 ng total RNA. Construction of the TCRbeta libraries relied on three nested rounds of multiplex PCR, following a slightly modified ARM-PCR procedure. Each of the first two PCR rounds ran for approximately 11 cycles and used multiplex TRBV1-TRBV30 forward primers together with a Cbeta reverse primer. The public reads were reprocessed in TCRdb via fastp at Q25 and MiXCR, keeping in-frame beta chains. Rows with a matching CDR3 protein are joined into one entry that keeps the most common DNA and genes. The sample records 25,000 to 35,000 distinct CDR3 sequences, 70% to 80% of which are singletons. The ten largest account for approximately 40% of the sample.

Total RNA and DNA were co-extracted without cell sorting from about 19-30 mg of bulk tissue using the AllPrep DNA/RNA mini kit. Material for sequencing was liver tumor tissue from sampling region 5. Reading the label with the study, this specimen's cell subset or site is: tumor region T5, tumor centre. These receptors were taken from a man aged 35 to 55 with primary liver carcinoma and hepatitis B virus infection.

There are a few counts of this clonotype. The CDR3 does not close with the conserved phenylalanine or tryptophan, likely indicating a read error. The limits of the CDR3 on the DNA are not certain, so only TCRdb's listed CDR3 is given. CDR3 region: CASSTGTSGTDTQYC. The chain uses TRBV11-2 and TRBJ2-3; TRBD2, as called in the table, went unchecked against the DNA. Germline CDR1 SGHAT, CDR2 FQNNGV. The CDR3 is 15 residues long, counting both termini.

This clonotype was recorded a few times. The rearrangement joins TRBV6-2 or TRBV6-3 to TRBJ2-2; D may be TRBD2 (5 bases). Trimming pared 8 bases from V and 13 bases from J, leaving 20 bases between. CDR1 and CDR2 (germline): MNHEY, SVGEGT. The CDR3 has 13 residues. The CDR3 coding sequence is TGTGCCAGCTCCATAGGGTCCCACCGGGGGCTGTTTTTT. Its translation is CASSIGSHRGLFF.

This chain connects TRBV15 to TRBJ1-5; unclear D gene. This CDR3 is built from 15 residues. V was pared by 0 bases and J by 7 bases, with 13 bases between. Per the germline V gene, CDR1 is LNHNV and CDR2 is YYDKDF (reference sequence). The CDR3 here is CATSRDYGVQQPQHF. The DNA for the CDR3 is TGTGCCACCAGCAGAGATTACGGAGTGCAGCAGCCCCAGCATTTT. Combining the CDR3 with reference TRBV15 and TRBJ1-5 gives the whole variable domain DAMVIQNPRYQVTQFGKPVTLSCSQTLNHNVMYWYQQKSSQAPKLLFHYYDKDFNNEADTPDNFQSRRPNTSFCFLDIRSPGLGDTAMYLCATSRDYGVQQPQHFGDGTRLSIL.

This clonotype was recorded once. This likely comes from a read error, as the CDR3 has no conserved phenylalanine or tryptophan at its end. The DNA is omitted, as the CDR3 cannot be located on it reliably, and the CDR3 follows TCRdb's listing. V and J are TRBV11-2 and TRBJ2-2. The CDR3 is 17 amino acids in total, end residues counted. The germline CDR1 and CDR2 sequences are SGHAT and FQNNGV. CDR3 amino acids: CASSLALGWANTGELLL.

With respect to this clonotype: A read error may account for a junction end that differs from germline. This sequence joins TRBV11-2 and TRBJ2-1; D is perhaps TRBD1 or TRBD2 (5 bases each). The germline CDR1 and CDR2 sequences are SGHAT and FQNNGV. The CDR3 length is 19 residues. CDR3 in amino acids: CASSLDGRFSGTPYNEQFF. DNA for the CDR3: TGTGCCAGCAGCTTAGATGGGCGATTCAGTGGGACCCCTTACAATGAACAGTTCTTC.

In the case of this clonotype: The CDR3 ends on some other residue instead of the conserved phenylalanine or tryptophan, so this is likely a read error. DNA for the CDR3: TGTGCCAGCAGCCGAGTTGGCCCCGGGACAGTAGGAGACACCATATATCTT. Its protein is CASSRVGPGTVGDTIYL. The rearrangement uses TRBV11-2 and TRBJ1-3, with 7 positions matching TRBD1. Germline CDR1 reads SGHAT; CDR2 reads FQNNGV. The CDR3 runs to 17 residues. After removal of 5 bases from V and 8 bases from J, the junction contained 18 bases not matched to a gene.

Turning to this clonotype: At one of its ends the junction is not consistent with the germline gene, which may arise from a read error. J is TRBJ2-5 and V is TRBV6-5, with TRBD1 matching over 9 bases. Germline V lookup: CDR1 MNHEY, CDR2 SVGAGI. The CDR3 consists of 15 residues. The CDR3 coding sequence is TGTGCCAGCGGTTACACCGGGACAGGGAAACGGACCCGGTACTTC. It encodes CASGYTGTGKRTRYF.

Worth noting for this clonotype: An end of the junction differs from the germline gene, which may be a read error. The CDR3 reads CSSSYYSEGYTF. The CDR3, as DNA: TGTTCCAGCAGCTACTACAGCGAGGGCTACACCTTC. This chain links TRBV28 with TRBJ1-2, with unresolved D. The CDR3 length is 12 residues. Per the germline V gene, CDR1 is MDHEN and CDR2 is SYDVKM.

V usage is TRBV4-1 and J usage is TRBJ2-7, with 16 positions matching TRBD2. The trim removed 3 bases at V and 6 bases at J, leaving 14 bases unmatched. This CDR3 spans 19 amino acids. CDR1 MGHRA and CDR2 YSYEKL come from the germline V gene. This CDR3 reads CASSHRGLAGGPNRFEQYF. CDR3 nucleotide sequence: TGCGCCAGCAGCCACCGGGGACTAGCGGGAGGGCCAAATAGATTCGAGCAGTACTTC.

Regarding this clonotype: A read error may produce the germline difference seen at one junction end. J is TRBJ2-2 and V is TRBV4-1; 9 nucleotides match TRBD1. CDR1 MGHRA and CDR2 YSYEKL come from the germline V gene. CDR3 length: 16 amino acids. The CDR3 is CASNDLDRGLTGEQFF. DNA of the CDR3: TGCGCTAGCAACGATCTAGACAGGGGGTTAACCGGGGAGCAGTTTTTT.

Of note for this clonotype: The junction and the germline gene differ at one end; a read error may be behind it. The J gene is TRBJ2-7, the V gene TRBV12-3 or TRBV12-4; TRBD2 aligns across 7 bases. The CDR3 extends over 15 amino acids. CDR3 amino acids: CANSSGTNAGYDQYF. CDR3 nucleotides: TGTGCCAACAGTTCCGGGACTAACGCTGGTTACGACCAGTACTTC.

The DNA for the CDR3 is TGCGCCAGCAGTCAAAACGCAGAAGGATACCCCGGGGAGCTGTTTTTT. Protein sequence: CASSQNAEGYPGELFF. The chain joins TRBV4-3 to TRBJ2-2, with no clear D. Trimming left V 6 bases short and J 6 bases short, with 20 bases between. Germline values: CDR1 LGHNA, CDR2 YSLEER. The CDR3 is made up of 16 amino acids.

This chain joins TRBV10-3 and TRBJ2-1, with TRBD2 matching over 7 bases. The germline V gene has CDR1 ENHRY and CDR2 SYGVKD. This CDR3 comprises 13 residues. The V gene end was trimmed by 5 bases and the J gene end by 10 bases; junction bases not matched to a gene: 8. The CDR3 sequence is CAISKRDDGEQFF. As DNA, the CDR3 is TGTGCCATCAGTAAGCGGGACGATGGGGAGCAGTTCTTC.

Judged by abundance, this clonotype is medium-sized. The chain has TRBV6-6 and TRBJ1-1, with 9 bases lining up with TRBD1. V lost 4 bases to trimming and J lost 8 bases; unmatched junction nucleotides: 11. The CDR3 covers 15 residues. Looked up from germline, CDR1 is MNHNY and CDR2 is SVGAGI (reference sequence). CDR3 sequence (DNA): TGTGCCAGCAGTTCCACCGGACAGGGGAGCGGCGAAGCTTTCTTT. Protein product: CASSSTGQGSGEAFF.

This clonotype has just one count. The junction departs from germline at one end; a sequencing error may be responsible. V and J are TRBV12-3 or TRBV12-4 and TRBJ2-7, with 11 nucleotides matching TRBD1. The CDR3 has 15 amino acids. The DNA for the CDR3 is TGTGCCAACAGTTTTGGACAGGGGGCGAGCTACGAGCAGTACTTC. Protein product: CANSFGQGASYEQYF.

For this clonotype: Without the conserved terminal phenylalanine or tryptophan, this CDR3 likely stems from a read error. This chain joins TRBV11-2 and TRBJ2-2, with D possibly TRBD2 on 5 matching bases. Germline CDR1 and CDR2: SGHAT and FQNNGV. The CDR3 is made up of 17 amino acids. The CDR3 DNA follows: TGTTCCATCAGCTTAGCATTAGGAGGAGCGAACACCGGGGAGCTGTTTTTA. This translates into CSISLALGGANTGELFL.

In the case of this clonotype: One junction end does not reproduce the germline sequence, and a read error may be involved. The chain recombines TRBV12-3 or TRBV12-4 with TRBJ2-3, with 9 bases identical to TRBD2. The CDR3 totals 16 residues. The CDR3 protein is CASRLGAGGITDTQYF. The CDR3 nucleotides are TGTGCCAGCAGATTAGGAGCGGGAGGAATCACAGATACGCAATATTTT.

In this sample, this clonotype turned up once. The CDR3 ends on some other residue instead of the conserved phenylalanine or tryptophan, so this is likely a read error. This sequence joins TRBV6-5 and TRBJ1-6; the D is unclear. The CDR3 extends over 13 amino acids. V lost 4 bases and J lost 9, with 10 bases in between. The germline gives CDR1 MNHEY, CDR2 SVGAGI. This CDR3 reads CASSLRTVSPLHI. CDR3 coding DNA: TGTGCCAGCAGTTTACGGACGGTTTCACCCCTCCACATT.

The sample holds a few counts of this clonotype. V is TRBV12-3 or TRBV12-4 and J is TRBJ2-3, with 7 bases matching TRBD1. This CDR3 is built from 17 residues. Trimming removed 5 bases from V and 3 bases from J; junction bases left unmatched: 14. This CDR3 is CASSHCRDSLVTDTQYF. The DNA of the CDR3 is TGTGCCAGCAGTCATTGCCGGGACAGTTTAGTTACAGATACGCAGTATTTT.

The rearrangement joins TRBV6-5 to TRBJ2-1, with D unresolved. The CDR3 consists of 15 residues. Germline lookup yields CDR1 MNHEY and CDR2 SVGAGI. Trimming cost V 9 bases and J 4 bases, with 19 bases left between them. The CDR3 nucleotides read TGTGCCAGTTCGTTCGGCAGGTTCTCTTACAATGAGCAGTTCTTC. Translation gives CASSFGRFSYNEQFF.